This T cell receptor beta chain came from a study of T cell clones after liver transplantation. The wider study: Tolerance: complete withdrawal held at least one year, liver enzymes staying within twice normal.

Broader study findings: A larger donor-reactive than third-party decline suggested partial antigen-specific deletion.

This clone was seen only a few times. What it recognizes is unknown. There are 13 residues in the CDR3. The germline V gene encodes CDR1 MNHNS and CDR2 SASEGT. V lost 8 bases, J lost 0 bases, and 3 bases stayed unmatched. The assay was immunoSEQ multiplex PCR, and TCRdb's table has in-frame clones only and misses some. In the table there are 55,000 to 75,000 clones, about 71% of which are singletons. The chain recombines TRBV6-1 with TRBJ1-1; 7 nucleotides agree with TRBD1. This TCR was recovered from a human patient who received a liver transplant. These T cells may partly come from the graft donor. The source was CD4+ T cells from blood, collected at the approximately 15-month timepoint. DNA of the CDR3: TGTGCCAGCGGGACAGTCATGAACACTGAAGCTTTCTTT. Amino acids: CASGTVMNTEAFF.